This T cell receptor (beta chain) came from a study of T-cell reconstitution after alpha-beta-depleted transplantation in children. This clonotype has more than one count but fewer than ten. Preparing the TCRbeta library involved the use of unique molecular identifiers. Via MiXCR, TCRdb re-called the PCR reads, giving one row per CDR3 protein. Among fewer than 700,000 distinct CDR3 sequences listed, 20% to 25% were seen once. This CDR3 spans 12 amino acids. The V gene's germline CDR1 is SGHTA and CDR2 FQGNSA. Trimming took 0 bases from V and 7 from J, leaving 6 bases between them. This clonotype was sampled from a boy under two years old who had a stem cell transplant for acute myeloid leukemia, so the T cells may come from the graft donor. The genes are TRBV7-2 and TRBJ2-5; D call uncertain. The material was PBMCs, mostly from graft donor cells, obtained 360 days after TCRalphabeta/CD19-depleted stem cell transplant. This CDR3 reads CASSLADGTQYF. CDR3 bases: TGTGCCAGCAGCTTAGCGGACGGGACCCAGTACTTC. Full variable domain (rest looked up from reference TRBV7-2 and TRBJ2-5): GAGVSQSPSNKVTEKGKDVELRCDPISGHTALYWYRQSLGQGLEFLIYFQGNSAPDKSGLPSDRFSAERTGGSVSTLTIQRTQQEDSAVYLCASSLADGTQYFGPGTRLLVL.